The 15 T cell receptor beta chains below come from one sample, sequenced in a study of glioma-infiltrating T cells. Using RNA template, CDR3s of TCR alpha and beta were amplified with iRepertoire arm-PCR. TCRdb reprocessed the multiplex PCR reads via MiXCR and lists one record per CDR3 protein. Of approximately 190,000 distinct CDR3 sequences listed, more than 30% are singletons. The specimen sequenced was glioma tissue, nonneoplastic brain tissue, or PBMCs (not recorded which). The receptor source for this set is a human donor with low-grade glioma or glioblastoma, undergoing nonglioma brain surgery, or in good health (not recorded which).

Concerning this clonotype itself: Just one base apart from a much larger clone, this may be a read error. The CDR3 sequence is CASSPGTESTEAFF. CDR3 DNA sequence: TGCGCCAGCAGTCCCGGGACAGAGAGCACTGAAGCTTTCTTT. The chain carries TRBV7-9 and TRBJ1-1; 7 bases are a match to TRBD1. Germline V CDR1 and CDR2: SEHNR, FQNEAQ (reference sequence). The CDR3 is 14 residues long.

In this sample, this clonotype turned up many times. J is TRBJ2-1 and V is TRBV7-6; D gene unclear. Germline CDR1 is SGHVS and CDR2 is FNYEAQ. The CDR3 is 15 amino acids. Between the trimmed V and J ends, which lost 2 bases and 4 bases, there was a span of 12 bases. The CDR3 DNA follows: TGTGCCAGCAGCTTACAGATCGATAATTACAATGAGCAGTTCTTC. It specifies CASSLQIDNYNEQFF. Variable domain in full (rest from reference TRBV7-6 and TRBJ2-1): GAGVSQSPRYKVTKRGQDVALRCDPISGHVSLYWYRQALGQGPEFLTYFNYEAQQDKSGLPNDRFSAERPEGSISTLTIQRTEQRDSAMYRCASSLQIDNYNEQFFGPGTRLTVL.

This clonotype has only a few counts. The V call is TRBV5-4, the J call TRBJ1-3; TRBD1 matches at 7 bases. Per germline, CDR1 SGHNT and CDR2 YYREEE (reference sequence). The CDR3 contains 15 residues. The junction had 5 bases not matched to a gene; V was cut back by 1 base and J by 4 bases. In DNA, the CDR3 is TGTGCCAGCAGCTTGCGACAGGGCAGCGGAAACACCATATATTTT. Translation gives CASSLRQGSGNTIYF. Using reference TRBV5-4 and TRBJ1-3 for the parts outside the CDR3, the full variable domain is ETGVTQSPTHLIKTRGQQVTLRCSSQSGHNTVSWYQQALGQGPQFIFQYYREEENGRGNFPPRFSGLQFPNYSSELNVNALELDDSALYLCASSLRQGSGNTIYFGEGSWLTVV.

This clonotype was observed at least ten times. The chain employs TRBV20-1 and TRBJ1-1, with 7 bases that match TRBD1. The CDR3 consists of 14 residues. Germline CDR1 and CDR2: DFQATT and SNEGSKA (reference sequence). With 3 bases clipped from V and 3 bases from J, the junction kept 7 bases outside the gene matches. DNA for the CDR3: TGCAGTGCTAGCGGGACAGTTCGGGACACTGAAGCTTTCTTT. Residues: CSASGTVRDTEAFF.

This chain joins TRBV5-5 and TRBJ1-5; D unclear. Germline assignment: CDR1 SGHKS and CDR2 YYEKEE (reference sequence). CDR3 length: 15 amino acids. Trimming shortened V by 2 bases and J by 6 bases, and 15 bases separated the two germline ends. The CDR3 nucleotides are TGTGCCAGCAGCTTTGGTTTTTCGTCTAGTCAGCCCCAGCATTTT. Protein product: CASSFGFSSSQPQHF.

The chain has TRBV12-3 or TRBV12-4 and TRBJ2-1, with 7 positions matching TRBD1. The CDR3 loop spans 14 amino acids. The J segment lost 8 bases and the V segment lost 3 bases, leaving 7 bases of the junction unmatched. CDR3 nucleotides: TGTGCCAGCAGTTTTTGGACAGGAAAGGATGAGCAGTTCTTC. Encoded protein: CASSFWTGKDEQFF.

This clonotype came up many times. J is TRBJ1-5 and V is TRBV29-1; tentatively, D is TRBD1 (6 bases). The CDR3 has 12 amino acids. Germline CDR1 is SQVTM and CDR2 is ANQGSEA. Trimming left V 4 bases short and J 5 bases short, with 9 bases between. The CDR3 DNA sequence: TGCAGCGTTGCGGGGGGCGATCAGCCCCAGCATTTT. It codes for CSVAGGDQPQHF.

Concerning this clonotype itself: This could be a read error, since a much larger clone is one nucleotide away. CDR3 in amino acids: CSAPPGLAGVNHYNEQFF. CDR3 sequence (DNA): TGCAGTGCCCCACCGGGACTAGCGGGAGTGAACCATTACAATGAGCAGTTCTTC. This chain joins TRBV20-1 and TRBJ2-1; 14 positions match TRBD2. The CDR3 sequence is 18 residues long. Germline V gives CDR1 DFQATT, CDR2 SNEGSKA (reference sequence). The ends lost 6 bases at V and 4 bases at J; junction bases unmatched: 14.

In this sample, this clonotype turned up many times. V usage is TRBV29-1 and J usage is TRBJ1-2, with 7 nucleotides matching TRBD1. The germline V gene has CDR1 SQVTM and CDR2 ANQGSEA. This CDR3 region has 13 residues. The J segment lost 4 bases and the V segment lost 6 bases, leaving 8 bases of the junction unmatched. The chain's CDR3 is CSVDRPSGYGYTF. The CDR3 bases are TGCAGCGTGGACAGGCCCAGCGGCTATGGCTACACCTTC.

This clonotype was counted ten times or more. The chain recombines TRBV6-1 with TRBJ2-5; 10 bases match TRBD1. After removal of 5 bases from V and 3 bases from J, the junction contained 3 bases not matched to a gene. CDR3 length equals 14 residues. From germline, CDR1 is MNHNS and CDR2 SASEGT. The CDR3 sequence is CASSWGQGKETQYF. In DNA form, the CDR3 reads TGTGCCAGCAGTTGGGGACAGGGGAAAGAGACCCAGTACTTC.

This clonotype was detected many times. The rearrangement links TRBV6-2 or TRBV6-3 to TRBJ2-7; no firm D call. CDR3 size: 14 residues. Per germline, CDR1 MNHEY and CDR2 SVGEGT. Trimming pared 2 bases from V and 3 bases from J, leaving 11 bases between. CDR3 nucleotides: TGTGCCAGCAGTTACAGTCTTCAGCGCTACGAGCAGTACTTC. Its protein product is CASSYSLQRYEQYF.

This clonotype was found many times. This chain links TRBV7-2 with TRBJ2-1, with 10 bases that match TRBD2. J gave up 9 bases and V 1 base, and 6 bases lay outside the gene matches. The CDR3 is made up of 15 amino acids. The V gene's germline CDR1 is SGHTA and CDR2 FQGNSA. The CDR3, as DNA: TGTGCCAGCAGCTTAGGTCTAGCGGGAGTAACTGAGCAGTTCTTC. Encoded protein: CASSLGLAGVTEQFF.

This clonotype was counted ten times or more. The DNA for the CDR3 is TGTGCCAGCAGCTTCCACAGGGTTGACTATGGCTACACCTTC. Translated, it gives CASSFHRVDYGYTF. The chain couples TRBV7-2 to TRBJ1-2; TRBD1 is a possible D gene (6 bases). The CDR3 spans 14 residues. Germline CDR1 and CDR2: SGHTA and FQGNSA. V shed 3 bases and J shed 3 bases, with 11 bases lying between them.

At least ten counts were recorded for this clonotype. This chain uses TRBV24-1 with TRBJ2-1; D gene uncertain. The CDR3 loop spans 14 amino acids. The V gene's germline CDR1 is KGHDR and CDR2 SFDVKD. V dropped 4 bases and J dropped 1 base, with 7 bases sitting between them. CDR3 coding DNA: TGTGCCACCAGTGACCCACGGTCCTACAATGAGCAGTTCTTC. Its protein product is CATSDPRSYNEQFF.

At least ten counts were recorded for this clonotype. The rearrangement links TRBV12-3 or TRBV12-4 to TRBJ2-3; D unclear. V gave up 6 bases and J gave up 4 bases, with 17 bases separating them. The CDR3 extends over 15 amino acids. This CDR3 reads CASSIASFSADTQYF. DNA of the CDR3: TGTGCCAGCAGCATCGCTAGTTTCTCGGCAGATACGCAGTATTTT.